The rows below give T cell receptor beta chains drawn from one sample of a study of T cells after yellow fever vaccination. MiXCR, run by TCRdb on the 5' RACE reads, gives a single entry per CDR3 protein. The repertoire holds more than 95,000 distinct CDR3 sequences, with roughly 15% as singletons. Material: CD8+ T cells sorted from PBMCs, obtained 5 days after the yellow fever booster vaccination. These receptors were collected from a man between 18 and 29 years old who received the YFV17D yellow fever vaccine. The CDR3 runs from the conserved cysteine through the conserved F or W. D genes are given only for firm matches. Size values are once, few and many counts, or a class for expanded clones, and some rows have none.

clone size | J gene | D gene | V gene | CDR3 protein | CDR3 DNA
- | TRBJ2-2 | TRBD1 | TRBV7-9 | CASSPRTGENTGELFF | TGTGCCAGCAGCCCAAGGACAGGGGAAAACACCGGGGAGCTGTTTTTT
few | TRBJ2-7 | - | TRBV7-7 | CASSNVGGGEQYF | TGTGCCAGCAGCAACGTAGGAGGGGGCGAGCAGTACTTC
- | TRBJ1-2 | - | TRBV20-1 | CSAGGIDLYGYTF | TGCAGTGCCGGAGGGATAGATCTATATGGCTACACCTTC
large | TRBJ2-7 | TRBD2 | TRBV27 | CASSLLAGSSYEQYF | TGTGCCAGCAGTTTATTAGCGGGGTCTTCCTACGAGCAGTACTTC
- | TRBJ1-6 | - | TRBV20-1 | CSASAEGAYNSPLHF | TGCAGTGCCTCGGCCGAAGGGGCCTATAATTCACCCCTCCACTTT
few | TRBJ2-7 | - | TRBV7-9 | CASSTTVFNDAYEQYF | TGTGCCAGCAGCACGACAGTCTTTAATGATGCCTACGAGCAGTACTTC
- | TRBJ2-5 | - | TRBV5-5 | CASTLGPSQTQYF | TGTGCCAGCACACTGGGTCCCAGTCAGACCCAGTACTTC
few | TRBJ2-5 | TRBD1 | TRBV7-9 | CASSSGQDQETQYF | TGTGCCAGCAGCTCCGGACAGGACCAAGAGACCCAGTACTTC
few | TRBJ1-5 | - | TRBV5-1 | CASSLNGGGNQPQHF | TGCGCCAGCAGCTTGAACGGCGGGGGCAATCAGCCCCAGCATTTT
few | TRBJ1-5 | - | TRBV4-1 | CASRPWADSNQPQHF | TGCGCCAGCAGACCATGGGCCGATAGCAATCAGCCCCAGCATTTT
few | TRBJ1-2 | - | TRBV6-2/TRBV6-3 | CASREMNYGYTF | TGTGCCTCCCGGGAGATGAACTATGGCTACACCTTC
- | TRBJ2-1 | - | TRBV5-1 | CASSLRGANIHEQFF | TGCGCCAGCAGCCTCCGGGGGGCCAATATCCATGAGCAGTTCTTC
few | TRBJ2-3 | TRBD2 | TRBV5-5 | CASSKIAGNPSTDTQYF | TGTGCCAGCAGCAAAATAGCGGGGAACCCTAGCACAGATACGCAGTATTTT
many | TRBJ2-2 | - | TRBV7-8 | CASSLHSATGELFF | TGTGCCAGCAGCCTACACTCCGCCACCGGGGAGCTGTTTTTT
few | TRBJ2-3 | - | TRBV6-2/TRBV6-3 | CASSSRGQRGTDTQYF | TGTGCCAGCAGTTCCAGGGGACAACGAGGCACAGATACGCAGTATTTT
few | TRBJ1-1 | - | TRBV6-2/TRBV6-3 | CASSYLQAGTEAFF | TGTGCCAGCAGTTACCTACAGGCGGGCACTGAAGCTTTCTTT
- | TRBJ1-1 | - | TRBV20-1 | CSARDTGRETEAFF | TGCAGTGCTAGAGATACGGGGCGGGAGACTGAAGCTTTCTTT
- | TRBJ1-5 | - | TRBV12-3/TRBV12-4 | CASRGINQPQHF | TGTGCCAGCAGGGGAATTAATCAGCCCCAGCATTTT
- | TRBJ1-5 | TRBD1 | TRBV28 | CASKNPGTEINQPQHF | TGTGCCAGCAAAAACCCCGGGACAGAAATTAATCAGCCCCAGCATTTT
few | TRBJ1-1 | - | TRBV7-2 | CASSWGGAEAFF | TGTGCCAGCAGCTGGGGGGGGGCAGAAGCTTTCTTT
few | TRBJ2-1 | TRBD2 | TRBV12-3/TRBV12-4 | CASSLGGLAGYEQFF | TGTGCCAGCAGTTTAGGGGGACTAGCGGGGTATGAGCAGTTCTTC
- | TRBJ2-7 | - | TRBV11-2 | CASNSGVGLLYEQYF | TGTGCCAGCAATTCGGGAGTAGGATTACTCTACGAGCAGTACTTC
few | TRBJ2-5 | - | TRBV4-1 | CASSLQELQETQYF | TGCGCCAGCAGCCTACAGGAGCTCCAAGAGACCCAGTACTTC
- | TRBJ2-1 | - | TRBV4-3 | CASSQDGGALQFF | TGCGCCAGCAGCCAAGATGGCGGGGCTCTGCAGTTCTTC
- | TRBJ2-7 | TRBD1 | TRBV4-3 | CASSQDYGTVYYYEQYF | TGCGCCAGCAGCCAAGATTATGGGACAGTTTATTACTACGAGCAGTACTTC
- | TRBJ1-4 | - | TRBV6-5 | CASSYSTAGEKLFF | TGTGCCAGCAGTTACTCGACGGCGGGGGAAAAACTGTTTTTT
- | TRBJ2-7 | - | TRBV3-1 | CASRMGYEQYF | TGTGCCAGCAGGATGGGATACGAGCAGTACTTC
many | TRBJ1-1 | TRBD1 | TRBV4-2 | CASSQDWIRTGMNTEAFF | TGTGCCAGCAGCCAAGATTGGATAAGGACAGGAATGAACACTGAAGCTTTCTTT
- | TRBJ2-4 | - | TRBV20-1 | CSARSGADAKNIQYF | TGCAGTGCTAGGTCGGGGGCTGACGCCAAAAACATTCAGTACTTC
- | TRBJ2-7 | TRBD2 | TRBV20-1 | CSANSGGTYEQYF | TGCAGTGCCAATAGCGGGGGGACCTACGAGCAGTACTTC
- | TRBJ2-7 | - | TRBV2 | CASGMDEQYF | TGTGCCAGCGGGATGGACGAGCAGTACTTC
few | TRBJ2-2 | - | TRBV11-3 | CASSPGQMNTGELFF | TGTGCCAGCAGCCCTGGACAGATGAACACCGGGGAGCTGTTTTTT